The table lists the clone carrying this TCR beta chain with a few counts. What it binds is unknown. This was the immunoSEQ v3.0 assay at survey level. The assay was immunoSEQ multiplex PCR, and TCRdb's table has in-frame clones only and misses some. The sample lists about 27,000 clones; about 84% were seen once. Sampling of each donor yielded at least one pre-ART PBMC sample and at least two post-ART PBMC samples. Germline CDR1 is SGHAT and CDR2 is FQNNGV. The CDR3 spans 14 residues. Trimming left V 4 bases short and J 6 bases short, with 10 bases between. These data come from a study of long-term antiretroviral therapy in people with HIV. Regarding the study as a whole: Even long-term ART left TRB diversity below transplant donor controls, despite gains. Every time point showed a repertoire led by clones expanded before ART. The range of CDR3 lengths in HIV repertoires proved narrower than that found in controls.

The source is a man between 18 and 29 years old with HIV. The V call is TRBV11-2, the J call TRBJ1-6; D is unclear. The material sequenced was unsorted PBMCs, taken 0.8 years before starting antiretroviral therapy. This CDR3 is CASSSPGVNSPLHF. CDR3 DNA sequence: TGTGCCAGCAGCTCCCCGGGAGTTAATTCACCCCTCCACTTT.